Listed below are T cell receptor beta chains from one sample, sequenced in a study of blood T cell repertoires in COVID-19. Generated by immunoSEQ multiplex PCR, the TCRdb table keeps only in-frame clones and is missing some. The sample lists roughly 73,000 clones; roughly 84% were seen once. Sequencing used peripheral blood. The receptor set was obtained from a man between 65 and 80 years old with active or convalescent COVID-19. CDR3s include the opening cysteine and the closing phenylalanine or tryptophan. Each record gives: V gene, J gene, CDR3 protein.

TRBV29-1	TRBJ1-2	CSVVLPGSQSFNYGYTF
TRBV19	TRBJ1-5	CASSMTGGGDQPQHF
TRBV15	TRBJ2-2	CATRRDRGRPNTGELFF
TRBV5-1	TRBJ2-4	CARADRTVGAKNIQYF
TRBV5-1	TRBJ2-5	CASSFTGTRQETQYF
TRBV4-1	TRBJ1-5	CASSLGQTGLSLNQPQHF
TRBV6-6	TRBJ2-5	CASNPTGKETQYF
TRBV19	TRBJ2-1	CASSMSSGPNNEQFF
TRBV3-1/TRBV3-2	TRBJ1-2	CASSQDSVERGYTF
TRBV5-4	TRBJ2-2	CASSLLRGGLFAGELFF
TRBV6-6	TRBJ1-2	CASSTDRGRRYGYTF
TRBV21-1	TRBJ1-2	CASSKDYKEGYTF
TRBV7-9	TRBJ2-1	CASSSQRLNEQFF
TRBV7-9	TRBJ2-3	CASSLVQTGEGDTQYF
TRBV19	TRBJ2-6	CASSAGTVTLSGANVLTF
TRBV12-3/TRBV12-4	TRBJ1-1	CASSLPESRAFF
TRBV6-5	TRBJ1-1	CASSWTENTEAFF
TRBV19	TRBJ2-7	CATTAGHQGAGEQYF
TRBV21-1	TRBJ1-1	CATEREGRRTEAFF
TRBV7-8	TRBJ1-2	CASSLASQGRGYTF
TRBV7-8	TRBJ2-1	CASSSRENSYNEQFF
TRBV6-5	TRBJ2-3	CASSSQGYRADTQYF
TRBV24-1	TRBJ1-1	CATSSRGGNTEAFF
TRBV29-1	TRBJ1-4	CSVSSGPYNEKLFF
TRBV5-1	TRBJ2-5	CASSLEGSGVQETQYF
TRBV10-3	TRBJ1-2	CAISEARGYGYTF
TRBV6-1	TRBJ1-2	CASSDWGRGNYGYTF
TRBV6-6	TRBJ1-2	CASSYSGGGYGYTF
TRBV5-1	TRBJ2-1	CASSLVTSGRFNEQFF
TRBV6-5	TRBJ1-1	CATSRGRGDTEAFF
TRBV9	TRBJ2-7	CASSASRLAGSYEQYF
TRBV5-4	TRBJ2-1	CASSPGGELIYNEQFF
TRBV28	TRBJ1-3	CASSLGGGNIYTIYF
TRBV18	TRBJ1-5	CASSQSGPNGNQPQHF
TRBV7-7	TRBJ2-1	CASSYGQGGANEQFF
TRBV9	TRBJ2-5	CASSVAPSGGQETQYF
TRBV5-4	TRBJ1-2	CASSKQGANGYTF
TRBV7-9	TRBJ1-2	CASSPRGGFSYGYTF
TRBV19	TRBJ1-5	CASSILGTASNQPQHF
TRBV5-1	TRBJ1-4	CASSSGGGDEKLFF
TRBV21-1	TRBJ1-2	CASSFGTGNGYTF
TRBV12-2	TRBJ2-7	CASRLGSVTYEQYF